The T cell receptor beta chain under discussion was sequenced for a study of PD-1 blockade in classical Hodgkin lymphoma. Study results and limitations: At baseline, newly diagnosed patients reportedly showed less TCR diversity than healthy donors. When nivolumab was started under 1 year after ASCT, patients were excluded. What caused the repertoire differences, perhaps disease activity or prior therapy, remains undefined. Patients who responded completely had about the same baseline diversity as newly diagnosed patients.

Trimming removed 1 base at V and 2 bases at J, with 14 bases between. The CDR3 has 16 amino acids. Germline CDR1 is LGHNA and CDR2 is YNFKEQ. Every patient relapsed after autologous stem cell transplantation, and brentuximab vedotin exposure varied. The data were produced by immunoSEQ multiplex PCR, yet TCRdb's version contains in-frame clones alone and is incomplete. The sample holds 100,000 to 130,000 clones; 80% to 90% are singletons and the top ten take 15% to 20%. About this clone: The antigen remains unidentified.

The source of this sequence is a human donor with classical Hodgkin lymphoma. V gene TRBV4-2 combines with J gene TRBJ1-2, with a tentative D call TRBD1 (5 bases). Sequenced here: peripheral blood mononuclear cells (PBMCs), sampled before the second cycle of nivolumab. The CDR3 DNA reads TGTGCCAGCAGCCAAGGCGGGGGAGGGAACAACTATGGCTACACCTTC. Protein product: CASSQGGGGNNYGYTF.